This T cell receptor beta chain was obtained from a study of T cell repertoires in cytomegalovirus infection. One entry per CDR3 protein, called by TCRdb with MiXCR from the reads. This sample has some 800,000 distinct CDR3 sequences, with just under 30% found just once. This clonotype was found a few times. Its antigen is as yet unknown. Germline loops: CDR1 LNHDA, CDR2 SQIVND (reference sequence). This CDR3 spans 14 amino acids. The ends were cut back, 1 base at V and 1 base at J, with 7 bases in the middle. The chain links TRBV19 to TRBJ1-1; D remains ambiguous. The receptor's source is a human donor in good health (CMV status not recorded). Some clones in this sample may be carry-over from other donors' samples. The sample in question was cultured CD8+ T cells from PBMCs, obtained from culture after CMV antigen stimulation. The CDR3 here is CASSIAWANTEAFF. In DNA form, the CDR3 reads TGTGCCAGTAGTATAGCTTGGGCGAACACTGAAGCTTTCTTT. Using reference TRBV19 and TRBJ1-1 for the parts outside the CDR3, the full variable domain is DGGITQSPKYLFRKEGQNVTLSCEQNLNHDAMYWYRQDPGQGLRLIYYSQIVNDFQKGDIAEGYSVSREKKESFPLTVTSAQKNPTAFYLCASSIAWANTEAFFGQGTRLTVV.